These 30 T cell receptor beta chains were all obtained from the same sample, sequenced in a study of beta chain features in type 1 diabetes (dated by TCRdb to the late 2010s). The library was prepared using the immunoSEQ multiplex PCR assay. The High Capacity cDNA Reverse Transcription Kit was used to reverse transcribe all of the isolated RNA, meaning that expressed TCRB transcripts were what got sequenced. Imported from immuneACCESS, the table was reduced by TCRdb to in-frame sequences with V and J called. These copies leave out some clones; in studies compared against another copy, an unresolved V gene accounts for under half, and the cause of the remainder is not known. This sample has 140,000 or so clones in its table, and less than 11% of those were observed once. Less than 1.5% of the sample belongs to the ten largest clones. The sample consisted of naive CD4+ T cells from blood. This sample's cell subset or site label indicates: true naive CD4+ T cells. Receptor source: a man aged 18 to 35 in good health.

There are many counts of this clone. This chain links TRBV7-2 with TRBJ1-2, with 8 bases that match TRBD1. This CDR3 has 15 amino acids. Trimming cost V 11 bases and J 4 bases; bases outside gene matches: 15. Per germline, CDR1 SGHTA and CDR2 FQGNSA. The CDR3 reads CASGAGGGQRYGYTF. The DNA of the CDR3 is TGTGCCTCGGGGGCAGGGGGCGGCCAACGCTATGGCTACACCTTC.

The chain combines TRBV7-2 with TRBJ2-1; 11 bases are shared with TRBD2. Trimming cost V 5 bases and J 0 bases; bases outside gene matches: 9. This CDR3 comprises 18 residues. CDR1 is SGHTA, CDR2 FQGNSA, per germline. Written as DNA, the CDR3 is TGTGCCAGCAGCCAGGCCCCTAGCGGGGGGCTCTCCTACAATGAGCAGTTCTTC. Translating gives CASSQAPSGGLSYNEQFF.

This chain links TRBV9 with TRBJ1-1; 8 nucleotides line up with TRBD1. Trimming took 2 bases from V and 7 from J; bases not matched to a gene: 4. The CDR3 has 13 residues. Per the germline V gene, CDR1 is SGDLS and CDR2 is YYNGEE. CDR3 in DNA: TGTGCCAGCAGCGTTCAGGGGGCTAATGAAGCTTTCTTT. Protein: CASSVQGANEAFF.

This clone appeared a few times. V is TRBV11-2 and J is TRBJ2-5; 10 bases line up with TRBD2. J gave up 1 base and V 3 bases, and 2 bases lay outside the gene matches. The CDR3 contains 15 residues. The V gene's germline CDR1 is SGHAT and CDR2 FQNNGV. The CDR3 nucleotides read TGTGCCAGCAGCTTTGAGCGGGGGGGCCAAGAGACCCAGTACTTC. Its protein is CASSFERGGQETQYF.

This clone was counted only a few times. CDR3 in DNA: TGTGCCAGCAGCGTAGGGGGCCGCGGCGGCTATGGCTACACCTTC. Translated, it gives CASSVGGRGGYGYTF. V is TRBV9 and J is TRBJ1-2, with a weak D call TRBD1 (5 bases). Trimming left V 0 bases short and J 4 bases short, with 13 bases between. This CDR3 is built from 15 residues. Per germline, CDR1 SGDLS and CDR2 YYNGEE.

This clone was recorded a few times. V is TRBV25-1 and J is TRBJ2-3; the D is unclear. The CDR3 runs 12 residues. Germline-derived CDR1 and CDR2 are MGHDK and SYGVNS. Trimming took 5 bases from V and 2 from J, leaving 5 bases between them. The CDR3 region is CASSTPTDTQYF. CDR3 nucleotide sequence: TGTGCCAGCAGTACACCCACAGATACGCAGTATTTT.

Only a few counts were recorded for this clone. The chain recombines TRBV28 with TRBJ2-3, with 7 bases fitting TRBD2. Trimming cost V 7 bases and J 4 bases; bases outside gene matches: 11. The germline V gene encodes CDR1 MDHEN and CDR2 SYDVKM. The CDR3 is made up of 15 amino acids. The CDR3 region is CASNRMGLSADTQYF. Here the CDR3 DNA reads TGTGCCAGCAACCGAATGGGACTATCAGCAGATACGCAGTATTTT. The full variable domain, in which reference TRBV28 and TRBJ2-3 provide the parts outside the CDR3, is DVKVTQSSRYLVKRTGEKVFLECVQDMDHENMFWYRQDPGLGLRLIYFSYDVKMKEKGDIPEGYSVSREKKERFSLILESASTNQTSMYLCASNRMGLSADTQYFGPGTRLTVL.

This clone turned up a few times. Mismatch with germline at one junction end may stem from a read error. The CDR3 loop reads CWGRRPYVAKNIQYF. CDR3 nucleotides: TGCTGGGGCAGGCGGCCGTATGTAGCCAAAAACATTCAGTACTTC. The chain recombines TRBV19 with TRBJ2-4; D possibly corresponds to TRBD1 (5 bases). The germline gives CDR1 LNHDA, CDR2 SQIVND (reference sequence). CDR3 length equals 15 residues.

The chain links TRBV5-7 to TRBJ2-2; a weak D match, TRBD2 (5 bases). TRBV5-7 is filed as an ORF, its function uncertain. The CDR3 has 14 amino acids. V was clipped by 1 base and J by 6 bases, with 10 bases between them. CDR3 sequence (DNA): TGTGCCAGCAGCTTGAAGGATAGCGCCGGGGAGCTGTTTTTT. Its translation is CASSLKDSAGELFF.

This clone has more than one count but fewer than ten. This chain connects TRBV7-3 to TRBJ1-2, with 10 bases lining up with TRBD1. Germline CDR1 reads SGHTA; CDR2 reads FQGTGA. The trim removed 4 bases at V and 7 bases at J, leaving 6 bases unmatched. The CDR3 has 14 residues. The CDR3 nucleotides are TGTGCCAGCAGCTCTGGGACAGGGGACGGTGGCTACACCTTC. This gives the protein CASSSGTGDGGYTF. The full variable domain, with the rest looked up from reference TRBV7-3 and TRBJ1-2, is GAGVSQTPSNKVTEKGKYVELRCDPISGHTALYWYRQSLGQGPEFLIYFQGTGAADDSGLPNDRFFAVRPEGSVSTLKIQRTERGDSAVYLCASSSGTGDGGYTFGSGTRLTVV.

The V and J genes are TRBV11-3 and TRBJ2-3; possibly TRBD1 for D (6 bases). Germline V gene data show CDR1 as SGHNT and CDR2 as YENEEA. CDR3 length: 15 amino acids. V dropped 10 bases and J dropped 2 bases, with 19 bases sitting between them. The CDR3 loop is CATQPGTSYTDTQYF. CDR3 nucleotide sequence: TGTGCCACCCAACCCGGGACATCCTACACAGATACGCAGTATTTT.

This clone was counted only a few times. The genes are TRBV5-1 and TRBJ1-2; 8 nucleotides agree with TRBD1. J lost 6 bases, V lost 0 bases, and 10 bases had no gene match. Germline CDR1 reads SGHRS; CDR2 reads YFSETQ. CDR3 length: 16 amino acids. This CDR3 is CASSLDTGQGSHGYTF. CDR3 in DNA: TGCGCCAGCAGCTTGGATACCGGACAGGGTTCCCATGGCTACACCTTC.

The V and J genes are TRBV6-5 and TRBJ1-2, with unresolved D. V lost 6 bases and J 4 bases, leaving 15 bases between the germline ends. The CDR3 covers 14 residues. Germline assignment: CDR1 MNHEY and CDR2 SVGAGI. CDR3 loop: CASRADGHAYGYTF. CDR3 in DNA: TGTGCCAGCAGAGCGGACGGGCACGCCTATGGCTACACCTTC.

This clone was observed a handful of times. The chain carries TRBV5-1 and TRBJ2-7; TRBD2 aligns across 8 bases. CDR3 length equals 16 residues. Germline V lookup: CDR1 SGHRS, CDR2 YFSETQ. J was trimmed by 2 bases and V by 0 bases; bases with no gene match: 7. CDR3 residues: CASSLAESGGTYEQYF. The CDR3 DNA sequence: TGCGCCAGCAGCTTGGCCGAGAGCGGGGGTACCTACGAGCAGTACTTC.

The V gene is TRBV7-2, the J gene TRBJ2-1, with TRBD2 matching over 10 bases. The germline V gene has CDR1 SGHTA and CDR2 FQGNSA. The V gene end was trimmed by 5 bases and the J gene end by 4 bases; junction bases not matched to a gene: 8. This CDR3 has 16 amino acids. The CDR3 region has the DNA TGTGCCAGCAGCGAGAGCGGGGGGGCGGGATACAATGAGCAGTTCTTC. It specifies CASSESGGAGYNEQFF.

This clone was detected a few times. V and J are TRBV5-1 and TRBJ2-5; tentatively, D is TRBD1 (5 bases). V was cut by 4 bases and J by 0 bases, with 7 bases left in between. This CDR3 region has 13 residues. The germline gives CDR1 SGHRS, CDR2 YFSETQ. This CDR3 is CASSRQNQETQYF. The CDR3 DNA follows: TGCGCCAGCAGCCGACAGAACCAAGAGACCCAGTACTTC.

This clone was observed a handful of times. The chain links TRBV30 to TRBJ2-1, with 10 nucleotides matching TRBD2. CDR3 size: 13 residues. V was clipped by 4 bases and J by 7 bases; unmatched bases: 4. Looked up from germline, CDR1 is GTSNPN and CDR2 is SVGIG (reference sequence). CDR3 protein: CAWKRGGPNEQFF. The CDR3 nucleotides read TGTGCCTGGAAGCGGGGGGGCCCTAATGAGCAGTTCTTC.

On this clone itself: Compared with germline, one end of the junction differs, possibly owing to a read error. The V and J genes are TRBV6-5 and TRBJ1-1, with D unresolved. CDR3 length: 9 amino acids. Per the germline V gene, CDR1 is MNHEY and CDR2 is SVGAGI. CDR3 region: CASSEVLLF. CDR3 DNA sequence: TGTGCCAGCAGTGAAGTTTTACTTTTT.

This clone was observed a handful of times. The chain combines TRBV18 with TRBJ1-5, with D perhaps matching TRBD1 (6 bases). The germline V and J ends were trimmed by 5 bases and 2 bases, with 7 bases remaining between them. The length of the CDR3 is 13 residues. The V gene's germline CDR1 is KGHSH and CDR2 LQKENI. This CDR3 reads CASSEGGNQPQHF. DNA of the CDR3: TGTGCCAGCTCAGAGGGGGGCAATCAGCCCCAGCATTTT.

This chain connects TRBV7-2 to TRBJ2-5; D is unclear. Trimming removed 5 bases at V and 3 bases at J, with 10 bases between. The CDR3 is 13 residues long. Germline CDR1 and CDR2: SGHTA and FQGNSA. The CDR3 sequence is CASSRSGEETQYF. CDR3 coding DNA: TGTGCCAGCAGCCGCAGTGGTGAAGAGACCCAGTACTTC.

V usage is TRBV25-1 and J usage is TRBJ2-1; 7 positions agree with TRBD2. V dropped 7 bases and J dropped 10; count of bases not matched to a gene: 10. The CDR3 spans 13 residues. Per the germline V gene, CDR1 is MGHDK and CDR2 is SYGVNS. CDR3 amino acids: CASTGSPGGEQFF. The CDR3 DNA sequence: TGTGCCAGCACCGGGTCGCCGGGAGGCGAGCAGTTCTTC.

The chain has TRBV11-2 and TRBJ2-3; D is perhaps TRBD2 (6 bases). Germline V lookup: CDR1 SGHAT, CDR2 FQNNGV. CDR3 length: 14 residues. The V and J ends lost 6 bases and 5 bases respectively, with 15 bases between them. Here the CDR3 reads CASRNPHSGDTQYF. The CDR3 DNA follows: TGTGCCAGCAGAAACCCCCATAGCGGAGATACGCAGTATTTT.

The chain uses TRBV6-4 and TRBJ2-3; the D gene is possibly TRBD2 (5 bases). This CDR3 has 13 amino acids. The germline gives CDR1 MRHNA, CDR2 SNTAGT. V was shortened by 5 bases and J by 1 base, with 7 bases between the two germline ends. This CDR3 reads CASSNSGTDTQYF. The CDR3 DNA reads as TGTGCCAGCAGTAATAGCGGCACAGATACGCAGTATTTT.

This clone has a handful of counts. The gene calls are TRBV5-1 and TRBJ2-7; D remains ambiguous. Trimming took off 3 bases at V and 3 bases at J, with 4 bases between the two ends. Germline values: CDR1 SGHRS, CDR2 YFSETQ. The CDR3 length is 11 residues. CDR3 amino acids: CASSSGYEQYF. CDR3 nucleotide sequence: TGCGCCAGCAGCTCCGGCTACGAGCAGTACTTC.

This clone was seen only once. The rearrangement links TRBV30 to TRBJ1-1; tentative D call: TRBD1 (6 bases). The CDR3 sequence is 13 residues long. The V end lost 1 base, the J end lost 3 bases, and 9 bases lay between the germline ends. CDR1 GTSNPN and CDR2 SVGIG come from the germline V gene (reference sequence). The DNA of the CDR3 is TGTGCCTGGAGTGGCCAGGGGCACACTGAAGCTTTCTTT. As protein: CAWSGQGHTEAFF.

This clone was seen a handful of times. The CDR3 sequence: CASRLQGTYEQYF. The CDR3 DNA reads TGTGCCAGCAGACTACAGGGGACCTACGAGCAGTACTTC. This chain connects TRBV6-5 to TRBJ2-7; 7 bases are a match to TRBD1. Germline V gene sequence: CDR1 MNHEY, CDR2 SVGAGI. V trimming: 6 bases; J trimming: 2 bases; junction bases outside the gene matches: 4. The CDR3 extends over 13 amino acids.

The J gene is TRBJ1-2, the V gene TRBV11-2, with a weak D call TRBD1 (5 bases). The CDR3 length is 16 residues. Germline loops: CDR1 SGHAT, CDR2 FQNNGV. The ends were cut back, 2 bases at V and 1 base at J, with 14 bases in the middle. The CDR3 is CASSLLNGGFNYGYTF. The CDR3 nucleotides are TGTGCCAGCAGCTTACTAAATGGGGGGTTTAACTATGGCTACACCTTC.

The chain has TRBV7-9 and TRBJ2-7, with a tentative D call TRBD2 (6 bases). The CDR3 extends over 13 amino acids. The germline CDR1 and CDR2 sequences are SEHNR and FQNEAQ (reference sequence). V was trimmed by 6 bases and J by 5 bases, leaving 14 bases between them. The CDR3 protein is CASSDSGVNEQYF. The CDR3 DNA sequence: TGTGCCAGCAGTGATAGCGGCGTTAACGAGCAGTACTTC.

The chain uses TRBV27 and TRBJ2-1; 9 bases map to TRBD1. This CDR3 region has 15 residues. Per the germline V gene, CDR1 is MNHEY and CDR2 is SMNVEV (reference sequence). V was clipped by 5 bases and J by 5 bases; unmatched bases: 7. CDR3 nucleotides: TGTGCCAGCAGTCTCGGACAGGGGTACCACAATGAGCAGTTCTTC. Translated, it gives CASSLGQGYHNEQFF.

This clone was found a few times. V is TRBV5-1 and J is TRBJ1-2; no firm D call. Germline CDR1 reads SGHRS; CDR2 reads YFSETQ. There are 17 residues in the CDR3. V shed 0 bases and J shed 2 bases, with 17 bases lying between them. The chain's CDR3 is CASSLETSYPRNYGYTF. The CDR3 coding sequence is TGCGCCAGCAGCTTGGAAACGTCCTACCCGCGAAACTATGGCTACACCTTC.